This TCR beta chain originates from a study of blood T cell repertoires in COVID-19. Study as a whole: The United States, Italy and Spain supplied acute and convalescent COVID-19 samples.

With V trimmed by 6 bases and J by 4 bases, 10 bases remained unmatched. Germline CDR1 MNHNY, CDR2 SVGAGI (reference sequence). The CDR3 extends over 16 amino acids. Original processing methods: It was from reference gene primer amplification that nucleated cell counts were estimated. Measured with immunoSEQ multiplex PCR; TCRdb has only the in-frame clones, and not every one. The D gene and trimming were derived from the DNA, and the V and J assignments and clone size from that table. Of about 180,000 clones listed, more than 75% are singletons. The sequence derives from a man between 60 and 75 years old who had been exposed to COVID-19. Sequencing used PBMCs or T cells enriched from blood (not recorded which). The gene calls are TRBV6-6 and TRBJ2-3; 10 bases line up with TRBD2. The CDR3, as DNA: TGTGCCAGCAGAGACCAAGCGGGAGGGACTCCAGATACGCAGTATTTT. Amino acids: CASRDQAGGTPDTQYF.